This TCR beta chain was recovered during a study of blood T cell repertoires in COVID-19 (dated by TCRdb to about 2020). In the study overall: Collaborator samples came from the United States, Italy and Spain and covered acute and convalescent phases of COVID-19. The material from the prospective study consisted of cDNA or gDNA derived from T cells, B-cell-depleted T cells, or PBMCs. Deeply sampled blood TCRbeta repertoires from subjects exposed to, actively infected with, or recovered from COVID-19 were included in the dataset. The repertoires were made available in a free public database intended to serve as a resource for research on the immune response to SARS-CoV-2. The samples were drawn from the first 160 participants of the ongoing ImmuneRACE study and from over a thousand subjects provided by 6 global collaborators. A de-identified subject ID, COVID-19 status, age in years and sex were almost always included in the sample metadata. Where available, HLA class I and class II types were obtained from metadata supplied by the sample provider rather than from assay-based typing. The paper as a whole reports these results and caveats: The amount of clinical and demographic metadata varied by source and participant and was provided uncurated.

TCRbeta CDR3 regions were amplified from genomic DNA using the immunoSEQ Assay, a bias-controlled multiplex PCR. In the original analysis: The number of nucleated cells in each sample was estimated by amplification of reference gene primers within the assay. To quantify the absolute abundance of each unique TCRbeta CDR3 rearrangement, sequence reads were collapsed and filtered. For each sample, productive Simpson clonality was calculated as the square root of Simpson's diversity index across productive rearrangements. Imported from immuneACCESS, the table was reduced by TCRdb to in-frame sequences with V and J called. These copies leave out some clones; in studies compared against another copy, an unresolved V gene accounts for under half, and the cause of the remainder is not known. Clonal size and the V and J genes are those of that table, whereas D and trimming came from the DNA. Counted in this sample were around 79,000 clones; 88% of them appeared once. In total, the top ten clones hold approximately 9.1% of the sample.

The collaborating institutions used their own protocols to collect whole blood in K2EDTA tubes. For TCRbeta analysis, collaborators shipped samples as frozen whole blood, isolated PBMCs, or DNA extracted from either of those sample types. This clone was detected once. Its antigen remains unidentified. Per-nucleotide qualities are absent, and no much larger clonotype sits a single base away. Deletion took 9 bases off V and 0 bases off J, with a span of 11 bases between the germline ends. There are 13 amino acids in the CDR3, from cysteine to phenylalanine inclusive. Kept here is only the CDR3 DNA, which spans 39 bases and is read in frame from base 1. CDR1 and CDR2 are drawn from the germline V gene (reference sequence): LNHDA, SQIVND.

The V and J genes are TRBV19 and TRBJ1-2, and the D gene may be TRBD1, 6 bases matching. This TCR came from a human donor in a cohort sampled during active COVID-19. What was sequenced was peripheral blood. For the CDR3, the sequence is CASMDRANYGYTF. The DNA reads TGTGCCAGCATGGACAGAGCTAACTATGGCTACACCTTC.